This entry lists 32 T cell receptor beta chains sequenced from one sample in a study of blood T cell repertoires in COVID-19. Some clones are missing from TCRdb's copy, which holds only in-frame ones; the method was immunoSEQ multiplex PCR. This sample yields around 360,000 clones, of which 80% to 90% are seen a single time; around 1.9% belongs to the top ten. The sequencing input was PBMCs or T cells enriched from blood (not recorded which). The receptors were gathered from a man aged 40-55 years in a cohort exposed to, infected with or recovered from COVID-19 (not recorded which).

V gene TRBV7-9 combines with J gene TRBJ1-2; TRBD1 matches at 7 bases. Germline CDR1 SEHNR, CDR2 FQNEAQ (reference sequence). The CDR3 has 13 amino acids. V lost 7 bases and J lost 2; bases outside the gene matches: 4. The CDR3 region has the DNA TGTGCCAGCAACCTGGGACAGAACTATGGCTACACCTTC. Residues: CASNLGQNYGYTF.

The DNA of the CDR3 is TGCGCCAGCAGTCCCGGGACTGCGCCGAATGAGCAGTTCTTC. Translated: CASSPGTAPNEQFF. The rearrangement joins TRBV5-1 to TRBJ2-1, with a possible D match to TRBD2 (6 bases). V was trimmed by 5 bases and J by 7 bases, leaving 16 bases between them. Germline V CDR1 and CDR2: SGHRS, YFSETQ. The CDR3 is 14 amino acids.

The CDR3 region has the DNA TGTGCCAGCAGCTTACCAGGGAACTCTAACTATGGCTACACCTTC. The encoded protein is CASSLPGNSNYGYTF. This rearrangement joins TRBV7-9 to TRBJ1-2; D is possibly TRBD1 (5 bases). Trimming left V 2 bases short and J 0 bases short, with 10 bases between. This CDR3 is 15 amino acids long. CDR1 and CDR2 (germline): SEHNR, FQNEAQ (reference sequence). Based on the CDR3 plus reference TRBV7-9 and TRBJ1-2, the full variable domain is DTGVSQNPRHKITKRGQNVTFRCDPISEHNRLYWYRQTLGQGPEFLTYFQNEAQLEKSRLLSDRFSAERPKGSFSTLEIQRTEQGDSAMYLCASSLPGNSNYGYTFGSGTRLTVV.

This chain links TRBV18 with TRBJ2-2; D may be TRBD2 (6 bases). The CDR3 totals 15 residues. CDR1 KGHSH and CDR2 LQKENI come from the germline V gene. V dropped 2 bases and J dropped 4 bases, with 11 bases sitting between them. CDR3: CASSPWSGGTGELFF. In DNA, the CDR3 is TGTGCCAGCTCACCATGGTCCGGGGGCACCGGGGAGCTGTTTTTT.

CDR3 sequence: CASSTFAGGINEQFF. The DNA of the CDR3 is TGTGCCAGCAGCACTTTCGCGGGAGGGATCAATGAGCAGTTCTTC. This chain links TRBV7-2 with TRBJ2-1, with TRBD2 identical over 9 bases. The germline V gene has CDR1 SGHTA and CDR2 FQGNSA. With V trimmed by 5 bases and J by 6 bases, 8 bases remained unmatched. The CDR3 runs to 15 residues.

The rearrangement joins TRBV21-1 to TRBJ1-2; TRBD1 was called by the table and not checked on the DNA. TRBV21-1 is shown as a pseudogene. CDR3 length equals 16 residues. The CDR3 DNA follows: TGTGCCAGCAGCAGACTGACAGGGGTGGTTCACTATGGCTACACCTTC. Translating gives CASSRLTGVVHYGYTF.

The chain uses TRBV18 and TRBJ2-7; 11 bases fit TRBD1. The CDR3 runs 14 residues. CDR1 is KGHSH and CDR2 is LQKENI in the germline V gene. The J segment lost 6 bases and the V segment lost 3 bases, leaving 4 bases of the junction unmatched. The CDR3 DNA is TGTGCCAGCTCACCTGGACAGGGGGCAAGCGAGCAGTACTTC. This codes for CASSPGQGASEQYF.

The rearrangement uses TRBV3-1 (or the pseudogene TRBV3-2) and TRBJ2-1; D is uncertain. Germline values: CDR1 LGHDT, CDR2 YNNKEL (reference sequence). V lost 1 base to trimming and J lost 2 bases, with 12 bases between them. CDR3 length: 16 amino acids. CDR3 DNA: TGTGCCAGCAGCCAAGCCCCTTACAATACCTACAATGAGCAGTTCTTC. Its protein product is CASSQAPYNTYNEQFF.

This chain connects TRBV5-4 to TRBJ2-1; 8 nucleotides align to TRBD1. The CDR3 consists of 15 residues. Unmatched junction bases numbered 3, after V lost 2 bases and J lost 2 bases. Germline V lookup: CDR1 SGHNT, CDR2 YYREEE (reference sequence). This CDR3 is CASSFDRGTYNEQFF. The DNA of the CDR3 is TGTGCCAGCAGCTTCGACAGGGGAACCTACAATGAGCAGTTCTTC.

The chain recombines TRBV28 with TRBJ2-7; 8 bases align to TRBD2. The CDR3 spans 17 residues. Germline V lookup: CDR1 MDHEN, CDR2 SYDVKM. The J segment lost 4 bases and the V segment lost 5 bases, leaving 16 bases of the junction unmatched. The CDR3 sequence is CASSPPGVEREKYEQYF. Here the CDR3 DNA reads TGTGCCAGCAGTCCCCCTGGAGTAGAGCGGGAGAAATACGAGCAGTACTTC.

J is TRBJ2-7 and V is TRBV21-1; TRBD1 was called by the table and not checked on the DNA. TRBV21-1 is a pseudogene locus. The CDR3 length is 12 residues. CDR3 in amino acids: CASNRVSHEQYF. CDR3 DNA: TGTGCCAGCAACAGGGTCTCCCACGAGCAGTACTTC.

This chain joins TRBV5-1 and TRBJ2-7; 13 bases match TRBD2. The ends lost 2 bases at V and 6 bases at J; junction bases unmatched: 8. CDR1 is SGHRS, CDR2 YFSETQ, per germline. CDR3 length: 16 residues. The CDR3 nucleotides read TGCGCCAGCAGCTTAGGGACTAGCGGGGTCACAGGCGAGCAGTACTTC. Translating it yields CASSLGTSGVTGEQYF.

The gene calls are TRBV4-2 and TRBJ2-1; TRBD2 aligns across 9 bases. CDR1 LGHNA and CDR2 YNFKEQ come from the germline V gene. CDR3 length equals 16 residues. J was trimmed by 3 bases and V by 2 bases; bases with no gene match: 5. CDR3: CASSQSAGGHYNEQFF. Here the CDR3 DNA reads TGTGCCAGCAGCCAATCTGCGGGAGGGCACTACAATGAGCAGTTCTTC.

The rearrangement links TRBV7-2 to TRBJ2-3; possible D gene TRBD2, 5 bases. Trimming removed 0 bases at V and 2 bases at J, with 6 bases between. The CDR3 contains 14 residues. CDR1 is SGHTA, CDR2 FQGNSA, per germline. For the CDR3, the DNA is TGTGCCAGCAGCTTAGCGGGAGCCACAGATACGCAGTATTTT. Its translation: CASSLAGATDTQYF.

This chain's CDR3 is CASSTTGVQPQHF. The CDR3 DNA reads as TGTGCCAGCTCAACGACAGGGGTCCAGCCCCAGCATTTT. The genes are TRBV18 and TRBJ1-5; 8 bases line up with TRBD1. The CDR3 sequence is 13 residues long. J lost 7 bases, V lost 5 bases, and 4 bases had no gene match. CDR1 and CDR2 (germline): KGHSH, LQKENI.

The V gene is TRBV5-4, the J gene TRBJ2-7, with D possibly TRBD2 on 6 matching bases. CDR1 SGHNT and CDR2 YYREEE come from the germline V gene (reference sequence). The CDR3 runs 14 residues. Trimming left V 0 bases short and J 5 bases short, with 12 bases between. The CDR3 nucleotides are TGTGCCAGCAGCTTGGGTGCGACTAGTGACGAGCAGTACTTC. This sequence encodes CASSLGATSDEQYF. Full variable domain (remainder filled in from reference TRBV5-4 and TRBJ2-7): ETGVTQSPTHLIKTRGQQVTLRCSSQSGHNTVSWYQQALGQGPQFIFQYYREEENGRGNFPPRFSGLQFPNYSSELNVNALELDDSALYLCASSLGATSDEQYFGPGTRLTVT.

The chain employs TRBV7-3 and TRBJ2-5; no clear D gene. This CDR3 has 13 residues. The germline gives CDR1 SGHTA, CDR2 FQGTGA. Trimming took off 5 bases at V and 5 bases at J, with 12 bases between the two ends. The CDR3 nucleotides are TGTGCCAGCAGCATGACCCGGCGGGAGACCCAGTACTTC. It yields the protein CASSMTRRETQYF.

The rearrangement uses TRBV5-4 and TRBJ2-3, with D unclear. Trimming removed 0 bases from V and 3 bases from J, with 5 bases in between. This CDR3 region has 13 residues. The germline gives CDR1 SGHNT, CDR2 YYREEE (reference sequence). CDR3 nucleotides: TGTGCCAGCAGCTTGGTCGGTACAGATACGCAGTATTTT. It encodes CASSLVGTDTQYF.

The chain has TRBV11-2 and TRBJ2-7, with TRBD1 matching over 8 bases. This CDR3 is built from 15 residues. V dropped 1 base and J dropped 2; count of bases not matched to a gene: 4. Germline lookup yields CDR1 SGHAT and CDR2 FQNNGV. This CDR3 is CASSLVGGQAYEQYF. Here the CDR3 DNA reads TGTGCCAGCAGCTTAGTGGGGGGACAGGCCTACGAGCAGTACTTC.

Here the CDR3 reads CASSMSGQGALYGYTF. The CDR3, as DNA: TGTGCCAGTAGTATGAGTGGGCAGGGGGCCCTCTATGGCTACACCTTC. The chain links TRBV19 to TRBJ1-2; 8 bases are shared with TRBD1. J lost 4 bases, V lost 3 bases, and 10 bases had no gene match. Germline CDR1 reads LNHDA; CDR2 reads SQIVND (reference sequence). CDR3 length: 16 residues.

The J gene is TRBJ2-1, the V gene TRBV5-1, with 9 bases identical to TRBD2. Per the germline V gene, CDR1 is SGHRS and CDR2 is YFSETQ. V dropped 4 bases and J dropped 2; count of bases not matched to a gene: 4. The CDR3 spans 15 residues. Here the CDR3 DNA reads TGCGCCAGCAGCCCGATAGCGGGGGCCTACAATGAGCAGTTCTTC. This translates into CASSPIAGAYNEQFF.

This clone showed up just once. Here the CDR3 reads CASSPTGGINIQYF. The CDR3 coding sequence is TGTGCCAGCTCACCGACAGGGGGGATAAACATTCAGTACTTC. This chain links TRBV18 with TRBJ2-4; 9 nucleotides align to TRBD1. V lost 3 bases, J lost 6 bases, and 3 bases stayed unmatched. This CDR3 spans 14 amino acids. Germline V gene sequence: CDR1 KGHSH, CDR2 LQKENI.

On this clone itself: At the DNA level, this CDR3 is encoded by other sequences in the same sample as well. V is TRBV5-4 and J is TRBJ1-1; 10 positions match TRBD1. Trimming took 4 bases from V and 5 from J; bases not matched to a gene: 5. CDR3 length equals 14 residues. Per germline, CDR1 SGHNT and CDR2 YYREEE (reference sequence). This chain's CDR3 is CASSLDRGRTEAFF. The CDR3 DNA reads TGTGCCAGCAGCCTTGACAGGGGGCGGACTGAAGCTTTCTTT.

The V gene is TRBV11-3, the J gene TRBJ2-7; 9 positions agree with TRBD1. The CDR3 loop spans 12 amino acids. Germline CDR1 is SGHNT and CDR2 is YENEEA. V was pared by 6 bases and J by 6 bases, with 3 bases of the junction left unmatched. The CDR3 coding sequence is TGTGCCAGCAGTCGGACAGGGGCCGAGCAGTACTTC. Its protein is CASSRTGAEQYF. The full variable domain, rest sourced from reference TRBV11-3 and TRBJ2-7, is EAGVVQSPRYKIIEKKQPVAFWCNPISGHNTLYWYLQNLGQGPELLIRYENEEAVDDSQLPKDRFSAERLKGVDSTLKIQPAELGDSAVYLCASSRTGAEQYFGPGTRLTVT.

This chain uses TRBV5-5 with TRBJ1-2; possibly TRBD1 for D (5 bases). The CDR3 extends over 16 amino acids. Trimming removed 0 bases at V and 1 base at J, with 13 bases between. Germline V gene sequence: CDR1 SGHKS, CDR2 YYEKEE (reference sequence). The CDR3 DNA reads TGTGCCAGCAGCTTGGATCAGGGCGCTGTTAACTATGGCTACACCTTC. Translation: CASSLDQGAVNYGYTF.

The chain combines TRBV28 with TRBJ1-2, with a tentative D call TRBD1 (5 bases). Trimming shortened V by 3 bases and J by 4 bases, and 9 bases separated the two germline ends. The germline gives CDR1 MDHEN, CDR2 SYDVKM. The CDR3 extends over 13 amino acids. The CDR3 nucleotides read TGTGCCAGCAGTTTTGGGGGGGGCTATGGCTACACCTTC. Its protein is CASSFGGGYGYTF.

This clone appeared a single time. This rearrangement joins TRBV18 to TRBJ1-5, with D possibly TRBD1 on 5 matching bases. Trimming cost V 6 bases and J 0 bases, with 21 bases left between them. CDR3 size: 18 residues. Germline V gene data show CDR1 as KGHSH and CDR2 as LQKENI. CDR3 nucleotides: TGTGCCAGCTCCGTCCCCGGACACCTGAACTATAGCAATCAGCCCCAGCATTTT. This gives the protein CASSVPGHLNYSNQPQHF.

V and J are TRBV7-2 and TRBJ2-1; 11 bases align to TRBD2. With V trimmed by 2 bases and J by 8 bases, 2 bases remained unmatched. From germline, CDR1 is SGHTA and CDR2 FQGNSA. The CDR3 is made up of 14 amino acids. Here the CDR3 DNA reads TGTGCCAGCAGCTTAACTAGCGGGAGCTATGAGCAGTTCTTC. Translation: CASSLTSGSYEQFF.

J is TRBJ1-5 and V is TRBV19, with a tentative D call TRBD1 (5 bases). V was shortened by 3 bases and J by 1 base, with 16 bases between the two germline ends. This CDR3 spans 17 amino acids. Germline V lookup: CDR1 LNHDA, CDR2 SQIVND (reference sequence). The chain's CDR3 is CASSMVGRGSSNQPQHF. The DNA of the CDR3 is TGTGCCAGTAGTATGGTTGGGAGGGGCTCAAGCAATCAGCCCCAGCATTTT.

This clone was seen a single time. The gene calls are TRBV19 and TRBJ1-3; D is unresolved. The germline CDR1 and CDR2 sequences are LNHDA and SQIVND (reference sequence). V lost 7 bases to trimming and J lost 0 bases, with 10 bases between them. The CDR3 has 14 amino acids. CDR3 residues: CASTQHSSGNTIYF. CDR3 DNA sequence: TGTGCCAGTACACAGCATAGCTCTGGAAACACCATATATTTT.

The DNA of the CDR3 is TGTGCCAGCAGTTCCACCCCACAGGGGGGTGTTGACACCATATATTTT. Protein: CASSSTPQGGVDTIYF. The V call is TRBV27, the J call TRBJ1-3; 8 bases are shared with TRBD1. V lost 4 bases to trimming and J lost 8 bases; unmatched junction nucleotides: 13. The CDR3 totals 16 residues. Germline CDR1 MNHEY, CDR2 SMNVEV (reference sequence).

The sample holds one count of this clone. The chain recombines TRBV5-6 with TRBJ1-1, with 7 bases that match TRBD1. V trimming: 3 bases; J trimming: 1 base; junction bases outside the gene matches: 3. Looked up from germline, CDR1 is SGHDT and CDR2 is YYEEEE. The CDR3 contains 14 residues. The CDR3 loop reads CASSSDRRNTEAFF. CDR3 DNA sequence: TGTGCCAGCAGCTCGGACAGGAGGAACACTGAAGCTTTCTTT.